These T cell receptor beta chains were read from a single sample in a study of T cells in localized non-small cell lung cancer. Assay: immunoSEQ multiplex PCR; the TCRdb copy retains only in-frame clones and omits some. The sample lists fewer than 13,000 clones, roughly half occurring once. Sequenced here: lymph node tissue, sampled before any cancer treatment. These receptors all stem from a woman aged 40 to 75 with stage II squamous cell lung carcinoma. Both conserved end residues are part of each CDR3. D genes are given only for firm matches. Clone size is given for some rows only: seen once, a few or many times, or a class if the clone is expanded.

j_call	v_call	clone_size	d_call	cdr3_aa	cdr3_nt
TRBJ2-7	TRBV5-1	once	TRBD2	CASSLGLAGGLDEQYF	TGCGCCAGCAGCTTGGGGTTAGCGGGGGGACTAGACGAGCAGTACTTC
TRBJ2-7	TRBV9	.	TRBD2	CASRSRASGRSNEQYF	TGTGCCAGCAGGAGTAGGGCTAGCGGGAGGAGCAACGAGCAGTACTTC
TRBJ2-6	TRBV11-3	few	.	CASSSLAGANVLTF	TGTGCCAGCAGCTCCCTTGCTGGGGCCAACGTCCTGACTTTC
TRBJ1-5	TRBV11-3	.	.	CASSLTGSGEQPQHF	TGTGCCAGCAGCTTAACAGGGTCGGGGGAACAGCCCCAGCATTTT
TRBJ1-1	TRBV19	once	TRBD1	CASSKDRGRFGNTEAFF	TGTGCCAGTAGTAAAGACAGGGGGCGTTTCGGGAACACTGAAGCTTTCTTT
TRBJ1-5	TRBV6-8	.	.	CASSYVGPMGPQHF	TGTGCCAGCAGTTACGTAGGACCTATGGGGCCCCAGCATTTT
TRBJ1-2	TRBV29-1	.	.	CSVAEHPGGYTF	TGCAGCGTCGCAGAGCACCCCGGAGGCTACACCTTC
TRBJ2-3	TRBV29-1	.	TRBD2	CSVGTPSGRGDTQYF	TGCAGCGTTGGGACCCCTAGCGGGAGGGGAGATACGCAGTATTTT
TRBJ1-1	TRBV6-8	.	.	CASPRGGNTEAFF	TGTGCCAGTCCGCGCGGAGGGAACACTGAAGCTTTCTTT
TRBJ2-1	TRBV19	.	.	CASSINPAGASQFF	TGTGCCAGTAGTATTAACCCTGCTGGGGCATCGCAGTTCTTC
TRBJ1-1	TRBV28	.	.	CASTPGVNTEAFF	TGTGCCAGCACCCCTGGGGTGAACACTGAAGCTTTCTTT
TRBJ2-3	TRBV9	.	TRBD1	CASSSGQGFTDTQYF	TGTGCCAGCAGTTCGGGACAGGGGTTTACAGATACGCAGTATTTT
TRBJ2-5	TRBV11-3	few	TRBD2	CASSTSGGAETQYF	TGTGCCAGCAGCACTAGCGGGGGGGCCGAGACCCAGTACTTC
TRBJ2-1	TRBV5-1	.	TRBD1	CASSLVQGEYNEQFF	TGCGCCAGCAGCTTGGTACAGGGGGAATACAATGAGCAGTTCTTC
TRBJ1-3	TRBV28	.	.	CASSLLGPDTIYF	TGTGCCAGCAGTTTACTGGGGCCGGACACCATATATTTT
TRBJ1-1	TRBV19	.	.	CASSIRGMNTEAFF	TGTGCCAGTAGTATACGAGGCATGAACACTGAAGCTTTCTTT
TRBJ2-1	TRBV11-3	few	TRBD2	CASSPLAGYNEQFF	TGTGCCAGCAGCCCTCTAGCGGGTTACAATGAGCAGTTCTTC
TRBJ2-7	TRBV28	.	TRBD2	CASRSGGANEQYF	TGTGCCAGCAGGAGCGGGGGGGCGAACGAGCAGTACTTC
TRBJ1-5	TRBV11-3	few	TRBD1	CASNRDRGREPQHF	TGTGCCAGCAACCGAGACAGGGGCAGGGAGCCCCAGCATTTT
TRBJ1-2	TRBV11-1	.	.	CASSQVMGDPRGYTF	TGTGCCAGCAGCCAAGTAATGGGGGATCCGAGAGGCTACACCTTC
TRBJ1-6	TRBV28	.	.	CASSLASRSSLHF	TGTGCCAGCAGTTTGGCGAGCCGATCATCTCTCCACTTT
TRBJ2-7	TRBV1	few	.	CASSPLAGGPREQYF	TGCGCCAGCAGCCCTCTAGCGGGAGGGCCTCGGGAGCAGTACTTC
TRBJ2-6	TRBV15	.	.	CATSRDRSGANVLTF	TGTGCCACCAGCAGAGATCGGTCTGGGGCCAACGTCCTGACTTTC
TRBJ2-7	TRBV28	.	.	CASSSTNGFSYEQYF	TGTGCCAGCAGTTCCACAAATGGTTTCTCCTACGAGCAGTACTTC
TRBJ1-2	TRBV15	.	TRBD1	CATSRDRRGIDYGYTF	TGTGCCACCAGCAGAGACCGCAGGGGGATAGACTATGGCTACACCTTC
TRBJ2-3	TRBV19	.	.	CASSSGPTSTQYF	TGTGCCAGTAGTTCGGGACCCACATCGACGCAGTATTTT
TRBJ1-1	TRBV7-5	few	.	CASSRQTPVNTEAFF	TGTGCCAGCAGCCGACAAACCCCAGTGAACACTGAAGCTTTCTTT
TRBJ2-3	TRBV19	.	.	CATSSLGPGRTDTQYF	TGTGCCACCAGTAGTTTGGGGCCAGGGCGGACAGATACGCAGTATTTT
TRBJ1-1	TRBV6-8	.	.	CATKAGMNTEAFF	TGTGCCACAAAGGCAGGGATGAACACTGAAGCTTTCTTT
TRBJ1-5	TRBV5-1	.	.	CASSLVGGPDQPQHF	TGCGCCAGCAGCTTGGTAGGAGGTCCTGATCAGCCCCAGCATTTT
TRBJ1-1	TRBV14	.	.	CASSQTRGTEAFF	TGTGCCAGCAGCCAAACCCGGGGTACTGAAGCTTTCTTT
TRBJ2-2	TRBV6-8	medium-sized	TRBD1	CASSRAGTGSNTGELFF	TGTGCCAGCAGTCGAGCCGGGACAGGATCAAACACCGGGGAGCTGTTTTTT
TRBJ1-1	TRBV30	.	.	CAWRASAGKAFF	TGTGCCTGGAGGGCCAGTGCGGGGAAAGCTTTCTTT
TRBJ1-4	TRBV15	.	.	CATSSDIATNEKLFF	TGTGCCACCAGCAGTGACATTGCAACTAATGAAAAACTGTTTTTT
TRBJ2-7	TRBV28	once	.	CASSPGTFTYEQYF	TGTGCCAGCAGCCCCGGGACATTTACCTACGAGCAGTACTTC
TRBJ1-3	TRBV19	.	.	CATTNREPGNTIYF	TGTGCCACCACGAACAGAGAGCCTGGAAACACCATATATTTT
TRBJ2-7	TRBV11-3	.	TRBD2	CASSGTSGSHEQYF	TGTGCCAGCAGCGGGACTAGCGGGAGCCACGAGCAGTACTTC
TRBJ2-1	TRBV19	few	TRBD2	CASSAGLAGGREQFF	TGTGCCAGTAGTGCGGGACTAGCGGGAGGGCGTGAGCAGTTCTTC